What follows are 4 T cell receptor beta chains derived from one specimen sequenced in a study of blood T cell repertoires in COVID-19. Clones were sequenced by immunoSEQ multiplex PCR, and TCRdb holds only the in-frame ones, with some missing. The sample holds 200,000 or so clones, approximately 80% seen once. What was sequenced was PBMCs or T cells enriched from blood (not recorded which). The receptors come from a man aged 55 to 69 who had recovered from COVID-19.

The V and J genes are TRBV14 and TRBJ2-1, with D possibly matching TRBD1 (6 bases). V lost 4 bases and J lost 10, with 11 bases in between. The CDR3 is made up of 12 amino acids. Germline CDR1 is SGHDN and CDR2 is FVKESK. The CDR3: CASSPKGTEQFF. In DNA, the CDR3 is TGTGCCAGCAGCCCCAAAGGGACAGAGCAGTTCTTC.

The CDR3 spells CASSYSQGGEKLFF. Here the CDR3 DNA reads TGTGCCAGCAGTTACTCCCAGGGAGGTGAAAAACTGTTTTTT. The chain uses TRBV6-5 and TRBJ1-4, with D perhaps TRBD1 (5 bases). V lost 0 bases, J lost 7 bases, and 9 bases lay in between. Germline V gene data show CDR1 as MNHEY and CDR2 as SVGAGI. This CDR3 contains 14 residues.

The chain has TRBV19 and TRBJ1-1; tentatively, D is TRBD1 (6 bases). This CDR3 region has 13 residues. Trimming shortened V by 1 base and J by 6 bases, and 9 bases separated the two germline ends. In germline, CDR1 is LNHDA, CDR2 SQIVND (reference sequence). DNA for the CDR3: TGTGCCAGTAGTATAGCAGGGGCGGCTGAAGCTTTCTTT. This sequence encodes CASSIAGAAEAFF.

As DNA, the CDR3 is TGTGCCAGCTCACCCCGGACTAGCGGGGCTCCCGAGCAGTACTTC. Translation gives CASSPRTSGAPEQYF. The chain joins TRBV18 to TRBJ2-7; 12 bases are a match to TRBD2. Germline trimming cut 3 bases from V and 6 bases from J; bases unmatched to any gene: 6. The CDR3 totals 15 residues. Germline CDR1 reads KGHSH; CDR2 reads LQKENI.